This is a list of T cell receptor beta chains from one sample in a study of cytomegalovirus exposure and HLA in healthy donors. Sequenced by immunoSEQ multiplex PCR; TCRdb stores in-frame clones only, minus some. This sample carries approximately 190,000 clones, approximately 78% of them seen once, and the ten largest clones take around 14%. What was sequenced was PBMCs. Every receptor here comes from a woman between 25 and 40 years old in good health and CMV-seropositive. CDR3s include the opening cysteine and the closing phenylalanine or tryptophan. The D gene is left open where the match is weak. Some rows have no size entry. The others give once, few or many, or a class for an expanded clone.

NA,NA,TRBV11-2,TRBJ1-1,CASSTGRDYEAFF,TGTGCCAGCAGCACCGGACGGGACTATGAAGCTTTCTTT
NA,TRBD1,TRBV6-1,TRBJ1-1,CASSLGTENTEAFF,TGTGCCAGCAGCCTAGGGACAGAGAACACTGAAGCTTTCTTT
NA,NA,TRBV2,TRBJ2-2,CASGHGTGELFF,TGTGCCAGCGGACACGGCACCGGGGAGCTGTTTTTT
few,TRBD2,TRBV29-1,TRBJ2-1,CSVGRGGSGYNEQFF,TGCAGCGTTGGTAGGGGAGGGTCCGGCTACAATGAGCAGTTCTTC
NA,TRBD2,TRBV9,TRBJ2-1,CASSVVGSGRNEQFF,TGTGCCAGCAGCGTAGTGGGTAGCGGGAGAAATGAGCAGTTCTTC
few,TRBD2,TRBV5-1,TRBJ2-1,CASSPGGLANEQFF,TGCGCCAGCAGCCCCGGGGGACTAGCCAATGAGCAGTTCTTC
NA,TRBD1,TRBV7-3,TRBJ1-4,CASSLGTGQGEEKLFF,TGTGCCAGCAGCTTGGGGACGGGACAGGGAGAAGAAAAACTGTTTTTT
NA,NA,TRBV4-1,TRBJ1-6,CASSLFVPNSPLHF,TGCGCCAGCAGCCTCTTCGTCCCTAATTCACCCCTCCACTTT
NA,NA,TRBV28,TRBJ2-3,CASSIPDSRTQYF,TGTGCCAGCAGTATACCGGACAGCCGCACGCAGTATTTT
NA,NA,TRBV6-1,TRBJ1-5,CASSSTADRPQHF,TGTGCCAGCAGTTCTACTGCGGATCGGCCCCAGCATTTT
NA,NA,TRBV11-3,TRBJ2-3,CASSLDPGTDTQYF,TGTGCCAGCAGCTTAGATCCAGGCACAGATACGCAGTATTTT
NA,TRBD1,TRBV28,TRBJ1-1,CASSLGDRVLNTEAFF,TGTGCCAGCAGTTTGGGGGACAGGGTATTGAACACTGAAGCTTTCTTT
NA,NA,TRBV11-2,TRBJ2-1,CASSLLATLNNEQFF,TGTGCCAGCAGCCTCCTAGCCACTCTCAACAATGAGCAGTTCTTC
NA,NA,TRBV28,TRBJ1-1,CASSPWRSEAFF,TGTGCCAGCAGTCCTTGGAGGAGTGAAGCTTTCTTT
NA,NA,TRBV2,TRBJ1-1,CASTLDRMNTEAFF,TGTGCCAGCACCTTAGACAGGATGAACACTGAAGCTTTCTTT
NA,NA,TRBV6-1,TRBJ2-3,CASRFDRASTDTQYF,TGTGCCAGCAGATTTGACAGAGCTAGCACAGATACGCAGTATTTT
once,NA,TRBV6-6,TRBJ2-7,CASSYSKGDYEQYF,TGTGCCAGCAGTTACTCGAAGGGAGACTACGAGCAGTACTTC
NA,TRBD1,TRBV6-5,TRBJ2-5,CASSRQGRAQETQYF,TGTGCCAGCAGCCGACAGGGAAGGGCCCAAGAGACCCAGTACTTC
NA,TRBD1,TRBV7-7,TRBJ2-5,CASSRGQQETQYF,TGTGCTAGCAGTCGGGGACAGCAAGAGACCCAGTACTTC
NA,TRBD2,TRBV11-1,TRBJ2-1,CASSFSRGRGNEQFF,TGTGCCAGCAGCTTCTCTCGCGGGAGAGGGAATGAGCAGTTCTTC
few,TRBD2,TRBV10-3,TRBJ2-1,CATEGLAGYNEQFF,TGTGCCACTGAGGGACTAGCGGGGTACAATGAGCAGTTCTTC
once,NA,TRBV6-5,TRBJ2-5,CASSQPGGLETQYF,TGTGCCAGCAGTCAACCGGGGGGCTTAGAGACCCAGTACTTC
NA,TRBD1,TRBV7-9,TRBJ2-7,CASSLAGQGINKKQYF,TGTGCCAGCAGCTTAGCCGGACAGGGGATCAACAAGAAGCAGTACTTC
NA,NA,TRBV2,TRBJ1-4,CASRLARVTNEKLFF,TGTGCCAGCAGGTTAGCCCGGGTAACTAATGAAAAACTGTTTTTT
few,NA,TRBV19,TRBJ2-1,CASSTFGGDEQFF,TGTGCCAGTAGTACGTTCGGGGGAGATGAGCAGTTCTTC
NA,NA,TRBV6-5,TRBJ2-7,CASSFRDSGDEQYF,TGTGCCAGCAGTTTCCGGGACTCCGGGGACGAGCAGTACTTC
NA,TRBD2,TRBV9,TRBJ2-3,CASSVELAGVGDTQYF,TGTGCCAGCAGCGTAGAACTAGCGGGAGTTGGAGATACGCAGTATTTT
few,TRBD2,TRBV6-1,TRBJ2-5,CASSELGASGEPTNF,TGTGCCAGCAGTGAACTCGGGGCTAGCGGGGAGCCAACGAACTTC
NA,NA,TRBV21-1,TRBJ1-1,CASSKGIRGRATEAFF,TGTGCCAGCAGCAAAGGTATAAGGGGGCGGGCGACTGAAGCTTTCTTT
few,NA,TRBV6-1,TRBJ1-3,CASSENFSGNTIYF,TGTGCCAGCAGTGAAAACTTCTCTGGAAACACCATATATTTT
NA,NA,TRBV5-6,TRBJ1-6,CASSLGDLATAYNSPLHF,TGTGCCAGCAGCCTTGGGGACTTGGCGACAGCCTATAATTCACCCCTCCACTTT
once,TRBD1,TRBV6-5,TRBJ2-1,CASTRQGNSYNEQFF,TGTGCCAGCACCAGACAGGGGAATTCCTACAATGAGCAGTTCTTC
NA,NA,TRBV7-2,TRBJ2-7,CASSLVQNYEQYF,TGTGCCAGCAGCTTAGTACAGAACTACGAGCAGTACTTC
NA,TRBD1,TRBV6-1,TRBJ2-7,CASSKTGGSHEQYF,TGTGCCAGCAGTAAAACAGGGGGTTCCCACGAGCAGTACTTC